The 5 T cell receptor beta chains listed next were all sequenced from one sample in a study of T cells in Graves' hyperthyroidism and ophthalmopathy. Amplified regions were TCR beta CDR3 sequences from RNA transcripts. Carried out on the TCR CDR3, a first-round RT-PCR used the HTBI primer set. TCRdb reprocessed the multiplex PCR reads via MiXCR and lists one record per CDR3 protein. The sample lists around 56,000 distinct CDR3 sequences; around 53% were seen once. Sequenced sample: blood. These receptors all come from a woman aged 55-69 years with Graves' ophthalmopathy.

Details on this clonotype: A single base separates this from a much larger clone, so it may be a read error. The V call is TRBV28, the J call TRBJ2-3; 7 bases fit TRBD2. The CDR3 has 15 amino acids. In germline, CDR1 is MDHEN, CDR2 SYDVKM. V lost 8 bases to trimming and J lost 4 bases; unmatched junction nucleotides: 12. CDR3 protein: CASPASGSSSDTQYF. In DNA, the CDR3 is TGTGCCAGCCCTGCTAGCGGTTCCTCTTCAGATACGCAGTATTTT.

Many counts were recorded for this clonotype. This may come from a read error, since a much larger clone is one base off. The V gene is TRBV11-2, the J gene TRBJ1-6, with D unclear. Looked up from germline, CDR1 is SGHAT and CDR2 is FQNNGV. The CDR3 extends over 15 amino acids. This CDR3 reads CASSGPGHYNSLLHF. CDR3 DNA sequence: TGTGCCAGCAGCGGCCCGGGCCACTATAATTCACTCCTCCACTTT.

This rearrangement joins TRBV9 to TRBJ2-2; no definite D call. CDR3 length: 13 residues. Germline values: CDR1 SGDLS, CDR2 YYNGEE. V was cut by 0 bases and J by 7 bases, with 7 bases left in between. CDR3 bases: TGTGCCAGCAGCGTAGGATCTAGCGGGGAGCTGTTTTTT. Translation gives CASSVGSSGELFF.

This clonotype was found many times. This sequence joins TRBV30 and TRBJ1-5, with D maybe TRBD1 (5 bases). V lost 2 bases and J lost 7, with 12 bases in between. Germline V CDR1 and CDR2: GTSNPN, SVGIG (reference sequence). The CDR3 is 13 residues long. The CDR3 nucleotides read TGTGCCTGGAGTAGCAGGGAGTACCAGCCCCAGCATTTT. Amino acids: CAWSSREYQPQHF. The whole variable domain, filled in from reference TRBV30 and TRBJ1-5, reads SQTIHQWPATLVQPVGSPLSLECTVEGTSNPNLYWYRQAAGRGLQLLFYSVGIGQISSEVPQNLSASRPQDRQFILSSKKLLLSDSGFYLCAWSSREYQPQHFGDGTRLSIL.

This clonotype was found many times. The genes are TRBV4-2 and TRBJ2-3, with D possibly being TRBD1 (5 bases). The CDR3 is 16 residues long. V gave up 0 bases and J gave up 5 bases, with 15 bases separating them. Germline CDR1 and CDR2: LGHNA and YNFKEQ. CDR3 residues: CASSQDWGRVVDTQYF. In nucleotides, the CDR3 is TGTGCCAGCAGCCAAGATTGGGGCCGCGTTGTAGATACGCAGTATTTT.